The 2 T cell receptor beta chains listed next were all sequenced from one sample in a study of blood T cell repertoires in COVID-19. Clones were sequenced by immunoSEQ multiplex PCR, and TCRdb holds only the in-frame ones, with some missing. This table holds some 200,000 clones, around 87% found once. The sample consisted of peripheral blood. These receptors all stem from a middle-aged man with active or convalescent COVID-19.

The chain uses TRBV6-6 and TRBJ1-2, with D perhaps matching TRBD1 (5 bases). This CDR3 has 13 amino acids. Germline CDR1 reads MNHNY; CDR2 reads SVGAGI (reference sequence). Trimming left V 6 bases short and J 1 base short, with 9 bases between. The CDR3: CASREGNNYGYTF. In DNA form, the CDR3 reads TGTGCCAGCAGGGAGGGGAATAACTATGGCTACACCTTC.

In this sample, this clone turned up a few times. V gene TRBV3-1 (or the pseudogene TRBV3-2) combines with J gene TRBJ2-7, with D perhaps matching TRBD2 (5 bases). Trimming removed 5 bases at V and 0 bases at J, with 14 bases between. The CDR3 runs to 15 residues. The V gene's germline CDR1 is LGHDT and CDR2 YNNKEL (reference sequence). The CDR3 nucleotides are TGTGCCAGCAGCTCGAGGACTCCAGCCTCCTACGAGCAGTACTTC. It encodes CASSSRTPASYEQYF.